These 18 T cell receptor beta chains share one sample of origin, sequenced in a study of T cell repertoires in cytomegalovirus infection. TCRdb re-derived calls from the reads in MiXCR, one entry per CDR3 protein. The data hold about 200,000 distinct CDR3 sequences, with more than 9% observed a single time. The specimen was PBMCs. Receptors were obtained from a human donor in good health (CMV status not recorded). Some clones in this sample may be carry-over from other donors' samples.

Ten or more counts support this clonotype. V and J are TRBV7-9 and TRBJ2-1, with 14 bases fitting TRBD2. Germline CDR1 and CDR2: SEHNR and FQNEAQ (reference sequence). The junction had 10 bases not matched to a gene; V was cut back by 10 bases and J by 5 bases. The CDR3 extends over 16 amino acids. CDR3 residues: CAIEGLAGDHNNEQFF. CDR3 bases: TGTGCCATAGAGGGACTAGCGGGGGACCATAACAATGAGCAGTTCTTC.

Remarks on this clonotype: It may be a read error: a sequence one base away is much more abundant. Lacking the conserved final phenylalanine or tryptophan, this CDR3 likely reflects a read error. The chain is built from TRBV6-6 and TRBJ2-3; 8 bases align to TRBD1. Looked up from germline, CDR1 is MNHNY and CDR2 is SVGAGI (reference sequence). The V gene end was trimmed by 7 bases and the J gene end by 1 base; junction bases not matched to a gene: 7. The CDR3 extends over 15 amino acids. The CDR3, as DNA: TGTGCCAGCAACAAACCGGGACAGGGCACAGATACGCAGTATGTT. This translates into CASNKPGQGTDTQYV.

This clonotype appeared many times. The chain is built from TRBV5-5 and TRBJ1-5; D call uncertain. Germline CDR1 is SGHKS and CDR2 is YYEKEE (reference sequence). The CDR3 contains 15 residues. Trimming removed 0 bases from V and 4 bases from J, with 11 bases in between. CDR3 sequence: CASSLGPTTNQPQHF. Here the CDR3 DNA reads TGTGCCAGCAGCTTGGGCCCTACTACGAATCAGCCCCAGCATTTT.

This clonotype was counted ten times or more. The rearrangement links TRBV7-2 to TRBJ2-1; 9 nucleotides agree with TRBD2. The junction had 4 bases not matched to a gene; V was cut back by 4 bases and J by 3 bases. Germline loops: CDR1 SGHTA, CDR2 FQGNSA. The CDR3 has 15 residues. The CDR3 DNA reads TGTGCCAGCAGCTGGAAGCGGGAGGTCTACAATGAGCAGTTCTTC. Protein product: CASSWKREVYNEQFF.

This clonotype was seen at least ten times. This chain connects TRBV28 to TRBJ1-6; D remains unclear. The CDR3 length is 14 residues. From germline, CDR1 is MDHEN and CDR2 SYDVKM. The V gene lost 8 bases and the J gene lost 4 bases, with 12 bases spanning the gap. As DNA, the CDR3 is TGTGCCAGCGGCGATGGGCGGTATAATTCACCCCTCCACTTT. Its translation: CASGDGRYNSPLHF.

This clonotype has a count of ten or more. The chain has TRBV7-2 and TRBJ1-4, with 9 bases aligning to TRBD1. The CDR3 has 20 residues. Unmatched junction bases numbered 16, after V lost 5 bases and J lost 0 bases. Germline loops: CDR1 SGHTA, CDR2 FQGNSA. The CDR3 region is CASSHYFDRGRTATNEKLFF. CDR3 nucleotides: TGTGCCAGCAGCCATTATTTTGACAGGGGGAGGACTGCAACTAATGAAAAACTGTTTTTT. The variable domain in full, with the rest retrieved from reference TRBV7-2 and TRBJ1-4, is GAGVSQSPSNKVTEKGKDVELRCDPISGHTALYWYRQSLGQGLEFLIYFQGNSAPDKSGLPSDRFSAERTGGSVSTLTIQRTQQEDSAVYLCASSHYFDRGRTATNEKLFFGSGTQLSVL.

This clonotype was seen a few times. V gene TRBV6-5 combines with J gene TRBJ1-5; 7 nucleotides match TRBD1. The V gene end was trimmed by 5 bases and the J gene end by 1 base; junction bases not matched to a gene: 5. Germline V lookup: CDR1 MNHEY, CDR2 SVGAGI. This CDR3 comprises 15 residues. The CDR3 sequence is CASSQDRRSNQPQHF. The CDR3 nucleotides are TGTGCCAGCAGTCAGGACAGGAGGAGCAATCAGCCCCAGCATTTT.

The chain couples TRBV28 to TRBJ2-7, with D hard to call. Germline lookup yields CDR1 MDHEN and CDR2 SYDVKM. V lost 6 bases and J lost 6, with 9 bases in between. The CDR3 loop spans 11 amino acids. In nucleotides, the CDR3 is TGTGCCAGCAGCGGAGAGCCCGAGCAGTACTTC. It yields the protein CASSGEPEQYF.

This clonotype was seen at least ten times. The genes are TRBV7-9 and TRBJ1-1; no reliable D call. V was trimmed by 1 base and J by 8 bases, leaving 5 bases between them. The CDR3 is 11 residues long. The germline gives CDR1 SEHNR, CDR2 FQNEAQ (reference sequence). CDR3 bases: TGTGCCAGCAGCTTAGGCCAGGAAGCTTTCTTT. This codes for CASSLGQEAFF.

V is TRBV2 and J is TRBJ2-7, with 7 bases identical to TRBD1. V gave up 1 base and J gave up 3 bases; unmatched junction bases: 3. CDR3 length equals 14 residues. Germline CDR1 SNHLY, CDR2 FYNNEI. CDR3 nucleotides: TGTGCCAGCAGTGAAGAGGGACAGAGCTACGAGCAGTACTTC. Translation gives CASSEEGQSYEQYF.

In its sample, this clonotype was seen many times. CDR3 DNA sequence: TGTGCCAGCAGCCCGCGACAGGGTGAAATCTACGAGCAGTACTTC. It encodes CASSPRQGEIYEQYF. The rearrangement links TRBV7-9 to TRBJ2-7; 7 bases fit TRBD1. The ends lost 5 bases at V and 3 bases at J; junction bases unmatched: 10. The length of the CDR3 is 15 residues. Per germline, CDR1 SEHNR and CDR2 FQNEAQ (reference sequence).

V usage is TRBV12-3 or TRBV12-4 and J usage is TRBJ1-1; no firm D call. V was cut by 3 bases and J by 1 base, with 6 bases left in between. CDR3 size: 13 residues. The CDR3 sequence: CASSFAENTEAFF. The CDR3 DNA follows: TGTGCCAGCAGTTTCGCAGAGAACACTGAAGCTTTCTTT.

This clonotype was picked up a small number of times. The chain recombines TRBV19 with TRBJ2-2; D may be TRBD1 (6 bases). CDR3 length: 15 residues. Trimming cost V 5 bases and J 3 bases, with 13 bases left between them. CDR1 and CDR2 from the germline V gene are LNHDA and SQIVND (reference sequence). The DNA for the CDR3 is TGTGCCAGTAGTTTTACAACAGGGTACACCGGGGAGCTGTTTTTT. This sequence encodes CASSFTTGYTGELFF.

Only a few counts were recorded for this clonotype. The DNA of the CDR3 is TGTGCCATCAGTGAGTCTCCCGGGGAGGAGACTGAAGCTTTCTTT. It encodes CAISESPGEETEAFF. The chain is built from TRBV10-3 and TRBJ1-1; D unresolved. The CDR3 contains 15 residues. Germline lookup yields CDR1 ENHRY and CDR2 SYGVKD. Trimming cost V 0 bases and J 5 bases, with 13 bases left between them.

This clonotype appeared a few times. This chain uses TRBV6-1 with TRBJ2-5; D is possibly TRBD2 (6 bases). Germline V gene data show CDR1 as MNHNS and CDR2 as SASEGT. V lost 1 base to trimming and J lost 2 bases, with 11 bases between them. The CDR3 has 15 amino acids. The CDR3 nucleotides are TGTGCCAGCAGTGAAGAGGACTACTCGCAAGAGACCCAGTACTTC. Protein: CASSEEDYSQETQYF.

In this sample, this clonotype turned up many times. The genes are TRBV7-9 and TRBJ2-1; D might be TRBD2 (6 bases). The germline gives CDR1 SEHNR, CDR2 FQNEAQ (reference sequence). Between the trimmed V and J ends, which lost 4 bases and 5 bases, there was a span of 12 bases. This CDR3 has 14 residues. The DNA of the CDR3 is TGTGCCAGCAGCTCCGGGGGTAGCGACAATGAGCAGTTCTTC. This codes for CASSSGGSDNEQFF.

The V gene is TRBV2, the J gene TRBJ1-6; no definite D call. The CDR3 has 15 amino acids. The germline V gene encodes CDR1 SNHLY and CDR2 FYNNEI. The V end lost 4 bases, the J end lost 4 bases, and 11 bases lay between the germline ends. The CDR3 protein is CASSADGLYNSPLHF. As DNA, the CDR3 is TGTGCCAGCAGTGCCGACGGACTGTATAATTCACCCCTCCACTTT.

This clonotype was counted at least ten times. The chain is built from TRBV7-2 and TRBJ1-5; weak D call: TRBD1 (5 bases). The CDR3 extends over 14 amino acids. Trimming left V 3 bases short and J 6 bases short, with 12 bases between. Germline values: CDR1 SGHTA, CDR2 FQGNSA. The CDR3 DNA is TGTGCCAGCAGCTTTCTTGGGGCAAGTCAGCCCCAGCATTTT. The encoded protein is CASSFLGASQPQHF.